A single sample gave rise to the 8 T cell receptor beta chains below, sequenced in a study of blood T cell repertoires in COVID-19 (dated by TCRdb to 2019 to 2021). Receptor libraries were prepared by the immunoSEQ multiplex PCR assay. TCRdb provides this immuneACCESS table in a form limited to in-frame rearrangements. Some clones are lacking; in checked studies, under half of them reflect an unresolved V gene, and why the rest are absent is not known. In this sample the table shows 65,000 or so clones, approximately 88% of which occur a single time. The ten biggest clones cover roughly 10% of the sample. Specimen: peripheral blood. These receptors all come from a man aged 25 to 40 with COVID-19, enrolled during active disease.

The rearrangement links TRBV6-2 or TRBV6-3 to TRBJ1-2; D perhaps matches TRBD1 (5 bases). The V end was cut by 0 bases, the J end by 2 bases, with 13 bases between. The CDR3 sequence is 16 residues long. The germline V gene encodes CDR1 MNHEY and CDR2 SVGEGT. The CDR3 sequence is CASSYSFQGLNYGYTF. The CDR3 DNA is TGTGCCAGCAGTTACTCGTTTCAGGGACTCAACTATGGCTACACCTTC.

CDR3 in amino acids: CASSLIQGAQSNQPQHF. The DNA for the CDR3 is TGTGCCAGCAGCCTGATACAGGGGGCGCAAAGCAATCAGCCCCAGCATTTT. This chain links TRBV21-1 with TRBJ1-5; TRBD1, the table's D call, was not compared with the DNA. TRBV21-1 is classified as a pseudogene. The CDR3 has 17 amino acids.

This chain links TRBV3-1 (or the pseudogene TRBV3-2) with TRBJ1-4, with a weak D call TRBD1 (5 bases). Trimming shortened V by 5 bases and J by 4 bases, and 20 bases separated the two germline ends. This CDR3 comprises 17 residues. Germline CDR1 is LGHDT and CDR2 is YNNKEL (reference sequence). CDR3 sequence (DNA): TGTGCCAGCAGCTCGAACGACCCGACAGATTTTAATGAAAAACTGTTTTTT. Translating gives CASSSNDPTDFNEKLFF.

This rearrangement joins TRBV5-1 to TRBJ1-1; perhaps TRBD1 as D (5 bases). CDR3 size: 15 residues. Trimming shortened V by 4 bases and J by 3 bases, and 16 bases separated the two germline ends. Germline-derived CDR1 and CDR2 are SGHRS and YFSETQ. The CDR3 protein is CASSARRGPDTEAFF. The CDR3 nucleotides read TGCGCCAGCAGCGCCCGGAGGGGCCCGGACACTGAAGCTTTCTTT.

The chain links TRBV18 to TRBJ2-7; TRBD2 is a possible D gene (6 bases). Germline values: CDR1 KGHSH, CDR2 LQKENI. Trimming removed 2 bases from V and 6 bases from J, with 8 bases in between. The CDR3 covers 12 residues. The CDR3 spells CASSPSGPEQYF. The CDR3 DNA follows: TGTGCCAGCTCACCAAGCGGGCCCGAGCAGTACTTC.

The J gene is TRBJ1-1, the V gene TRBV19; perhaps TRBD1 as D (6 bases). CDR1 is LNHDA and CDR2 is SQIVND in the germline V gene (reference sequence). This CDR3 spans 22 amino acids. V was clipped by 6 bases and J by 5 bases, with 40 bases between them. The CDR3: CASSPRPWPNLSKRGGRTEAFF. Written as DNA, the CDR3 is TGTGCCAGTAGCCCCCGGCCCTGGCCAAACCTATCGAAGCGAGGGGGACGAACTGAAGCTTTCTTT.

The chain recombines TRBV18 with TRBJ2-7, with 8 bases matching TRBD1. CDR3 size: 15 residues. The germline gives CDR1 KGHSH, CDR2 LQKENI. The junction had 6 bases not matched to a gene; V was cut back by 4 bases and J by 1 base. The CDR3: CASSQTGGWSYEQYF. CDR3 nucleotide sequence: TGTGCCAGCTCACAAACAGGGGGGTGGTCCTACGAGCAGTACTTC. Combining the CDR3 with reference TRBV18 and TRBJ2-7 gives the whole variable domain NAGVMQNPRHLVRRRGQEARLRCSPMKGHSHVYWYRQLPEEGLKFMVYLQKENIIDESGMPKERFSAEFPKEGPSILRIQQVVRGDSAAYFCASSQTGGWSYEQYFGPGTRLTVT.

The chain couples TRBV4-3 to TRBJ2-1; no clear D gene. This CDR3 comprises 15 residues. Deletions cut 4 bases from V and 0 bases from J, with 10 bases between. Germline V lookup: CDR1 LGHNA, CDR2 YSLEER. The CDR3 loop is CASSLASSSYNEQFF. In DNA form, the CDR3 reads TGCGCCAGCAGCCTAGCTTCCTCCTCCTACAATGAGCAGTTCTTC.